A selection of T cell receptor beta chains follows, all from one sample in a study of T cell responses to AZD1222 COVID-19 vaccine. Sequencing used immunoSEQ multiplex PCR; TCRdb keeps in-frame clones, though not all of them. The sample comprises over 85,000 clones, about 81% of which are singletons, and 4.6% rests with the top ten. Sequences were derived from peripheral blood, sampled on day 0 of AZD1222 vaccination. The receptors were gathered from an adult in good health. Each CDR3 is given with its conserved first and last residue. Each record gives: CDR3 protein, CDR3 DNA, clone size, V gene, D gene, J gene. D genes are given only for firm matches. The listing skips clone size in some rows; elsewhere it reads once, few, many or a size class.

CDR3 protein: CAWSPQGIAGGYTDTQYF; CDR3 DNA: TGTGCCTGGAGTCCCCAGGGGATAGCGGGGGGCTACACAGATACGCAGTATTTT; clone size: once; V gene: TRBV30; D gene: TRBD2; J gene: TRBJ2-3
CDR3 protein: CATSSYRDRVPGNTIYF; CDR3 DNA: TGTGCCACCAGCTCCTACCGGGACAGGGTTCCTGGAAACACCATATATTTT; clone size: NA; V gene: TRBV24-1; D gene: TRBD1; J gene: TRBJ1-3
CDR3 protein: CASSPGLAGRQETQYF; CDR3 DNA: TGTGCCAGCAGCCCTGGTCTAGCGGGTCGTCAAGAGACCCAGTACTTC; clone size: NA; V gene: TRBV9; D gene: TRBD2; J gene: TRBJ2-5
CDR3 protein: CASSVVGTGFEKLFF; CDR3 DNA: TGTGCCAGCAGCGTAGTGGGGACAGGGTTCGAAAAACTGTTTTTT; clone size: NA; V gene: TRBV9; D gene: TRBD1; J gene: TRBJ1-4
CDR3 protein: CASSSGQGGRNTEAFF; CDR3 DNA: TGTGCCAGCTCATCCGGACAGGGGGGAAGGAACACTGAAGCTTTCTTT; clone size: few; V gene: TRBV18; D gene: TRBD1; J gene: TRBJ1-1
CDR3 protein: CASSLAPARSYEQYF; CDR3 DNA: TGTGCCAGCAGCTTAGCGCCAGCGCGCTCCTACGAGCAGTACTTC; clone size: NA; V gene: TRBV7-9; D gene: NA; J gene: TRBJ2-7
CDR3 protein: CASSLSVGVDTEAFF; CDR3 DNA: TGTGCCAGCAGCCTCAGTGTGGGGGTCGACACTGAAGCTTTCTTT; clone size: NA; V gene: TRBV5-8; D gene: NA; J gene: TRBJ1-1
CDR3 protein: CASSARQGQPQHF; CDR3 DNA: TGTGCCAGCAGCGCTCGACAGGGCCAGCCCCAGCATTTT; clone size: NA; V gene: TRBV7-2; D gene: TRBD1; J gene: TRBJ1-5
CDR3 protein: CSVTKRGPTGELFF; CDR3 DNA: TGCAGCGTCACTAAGAGGGGGCCCACCGGGGAGCTGTTTTTT; clone size: NA; V gene: TRBV29-1; D gene: TRBD1; J gene: TRBJ2-2
CDR3 protein: CASSLGYGYTF; CDR3 DNA: TGTGCCAGCAGCTTGGGGTATGGCTACACCTTC; clone size: NA; V gene: TRBV5-8; D gene: NA; J gene: TRBJ1-2
CDR3 protein: CASSIDGETGFGGNQPQHF; CDR3 DNA: TGTGCCAGTAGTATAGATGGGGAGACAGGGTTTGGTGGCAATCAGCCCCAGCATTTT; clone size: NA; V gene: TRBV19; D gene: TRBD1; J gene: TRBJ1-5
CDR3 protein: CASSQVGSGTEAFF; CDR3 DNA: TGCGCCAGCAGCCAAGTTGGGTCAGGGACTGAAGCTTTCTTT; clone size: NA; V gene: TRBV4-3; D gene: NA; J gene: TRBJ1-1
CDR3 protein: CSAGLHEQYF; CDR3 DNA: TGCAGTGCTGGCCTTCACGAGCAGTACTTC; clone size: NA; V gene: TRBV20-1; D gene: NA; J gene: TRBJ2-7
CDR3 protein: CASSEITGSNQPQHF; CDR3 DNA: TGTGCCAGCAGTGAAATAACAGGTTCCAATCAGCCCCAGCATTTT; clone size: NA; V gene: TRBV6-1; D gene: NA; J gene: TRBJ1-5
CDR3 protein: CASLREGYQETQYF; CDR3 DNA: TGTGCCAGCCTCAGGGAGGGTTACCAAGAGACCCAGTACTTC; clone size: NA; V gene: TRBV7-8; D gene: TRBD2; J gene: TRBJ2-5
CDR3 protein: CASSSGTSIWEQYF; CDR3 DNA: TGTGCCAGCAGTTCCGGGACTAGCATCTGGGAGCAGTACTTC; clone size: NA; V gene: TRBV27; D gene: TRBD2; J gene: TRBJ2-7
CDR3 protein: CATGQGFYGYTF; CDR3 DNA: TGTGCCACCGGACAGGGGTTCTATGGCTACACCTTC; clone size: NA; V gene: TRBV12-3/TRBV12-4; D gene: TRBD1; J gene: TRBJ1-2
CDR3 protein: CASSQDPTSGTNTGELFF; CDR3 DNA: TGCGCCAGCAGCCAAGATCCCACTAGCGGGACGAACACCGGGGAGCTGTTTTTT; clone size: NA; V gene: TRBV4-3; D gene: TRBD2; J gene: TRBJ2-2
CDR3 protein: CASRSRLLRAFF; CDR3 DNA: TGTGCCAGCAGGTCCAGACTCCTCCGAGCTTTCTTT; clone size: NA; V gene: TRBV28; D gene: NA; J gene: TRBJ1-1
CDR3 protein: CASSGGTLTNEQFF; CDR3 DNA: TGTGCCAGCAGTGGCGGGACTCTAACAAATGAGCAGTTCTTC; clone size: few; V gene: TRBV2; D gene: NA; J gene: TRBJ2-1
CDR3 protein: CASSYIGHFMNTEAFF; CDR3 DNA: TGTGCCAGCAGTTACATCGGACACTTCATGAACACTGAAGCTTTCTTT; clone size: NA; V gene: TRBV6-2/TRBV6-3; D gene: NA; J gene: TRBJ1-1
CDR3 protein: CASSAKGTGDSYEQYF; CDR3 DNA: TGTGCCAGCAGCGCCAAAGGGACAGGGGATTCCTACGAGCAGTACTTC; clone size: NA; V gene: TRBV13; D gene: TRBD1; J gene: TRBJ2-7
CDR3 protein: CASSLGVQGNTEAFF; CDR3 DNA: TGTGCCAGCAGCTTAGGTGTACAGGGGAACACTGAAGCTTTCTTT; clone size: few; V gene: TRBV7-8; D gene: NA; J gene: TRBJ1-1
CDR3 protein: CASSQDPVIVTRPGLSRNNEQFF; CDR3 DNA: TGTGCCAGCAGCCAAGATCCCGTGATCGTTACTAGGCCGGGACTTTCAAGGAACAATGAGCAGTTCTTC; clone size: NA; V gene: TRBV3-1/TRBV3-2; D gene: NA; J gene: TRBJ2-1
CDR3 protein: CASSQKGQAKGYTF; CDR3 DNA: TGTGCCAGCAGCCAAAAGGGACAGGCGAAAGGCTACACCTTC; clone size: NA; V gene: TRBV3-1/TRBV3-2; D gene: TRBD1; J gene: TRBJ1-2
CDR3 protein: CASSLLGLGQGGEKLFF; CDR3 DNA: TGTGCCAGCAGTTTATTGGGCTTGGGACAGGGGGGTGAAAAACTGTTTTTT; clone size: NA; V gene: TRBV27; D gene: TRBD1; J gene: TRBJ1-4